A selection of T cell receptor beta chains follows, all from one sample in a study of T cell responses to AZD1222 COVID-19 vaccine. Measured with immunoSEQ multiplex PCR; TCRdb has only the in-frame clones, and not every one. The sample gives 150,000 or so clones, 91% of which show up once; around 1.4% is in the top ten. The sample here was peripheral blood, taken on day 0 of AZD1222 vaccination. These receptor sequences come from an adult in good health. The CDR3 runs from the conserved cysteine through the conserved F or W. Each record gives: J gene, V gene, D gene, CDR3 DNA, CDR3 protein. The D gene is left open where the match is weak.

j_gene: TRBJ2-1; v_gene: TRBV30; d_gene: TRBD2; CDR3nt: TGTGCCTGGAGACCAGCGGGAGGACCAGACAATGAGCAGTTCTTC; CDR3aa: CAWRPAGGPDNEQFF
j_gene: TRBJ1-5; v_gene: TRBV7-6; d_gene: .; CDR3nt: TGTGCCAGCAGCTTAGTAGGGCAGCCCCAGCATTTT; CDR3aa: CASSLVGQPQHF
j_gene: TRBJ2-7; v_gene: TRBV7-9; d_gene: TRBD2; CDR3nt: TGTGCCAGCAGCCACGGACTAGCGGGCTACGAGCAGTACTTC; CDR3aa: CASSHGLAGYEQYF
j_gene: TRBJ2-2; v_gene: TRBV29-1; d_gene: .; CDR3nt: TGCAGCGCCGACGGCCCGAACACCGGGGAGCTGTTTTTT; CDR3aa: CSADGPNTGELFF
j_gene: TRBJ2-1; v_gene: TRBV27; d_gene: TRBD2; CDR3nt: TGTGCCAGCAGTTTATCGGGGACTAGTATCTATGAGCAGTTCTTC; CDR3aa: CASSLSGTSIYEQFF
j_gene: TRBJ1-2; v_gene: TRBV29-1; d_gene: .; CDR3nt: TGCAGCGTTGGAGGCACTAACTATGGCTACACCTTC; CDR3aa: CSVGGTNYGYTF
j_gene: TRBJ2-7; v_gene: TRBV6-5; d_gene: .; CDR3nt: TGTGCCTCCCGAACGAGGGGCAAATCGCACGAGCAGTACTTC; CDR3aa: CASRTRGKSHEQYF
j_gene: TRBJ2-3; v_gene: TRBV15; d_gene: .; CDR3nt: TGTGCCACCAGCCGACAGATCAGCACAGATACGCAGTATTTT; CDR3aa: CATSRQISTDTQYF
j_gene: TRBJ2-7; v_gene: TRBV12-5; d_gene: TRBD2; CDR3nt: TGTGCTAGTGGTCCTGGGACTAGCGGTTTAAGGAACGAGCAGTACTTC; CDR3aa: CASGPGTSGLRNEQYF
j_gene: TRBJ2-5; v_gene: TRBV5-1; d_gene: TRBD1; CDR3nt: TGCGCCAGCAGCTGGGGACAGTACCAAGAGACCCAGTACTTC; CDR3aa: CASSWGQYQETQYF
j_gene: TRBJ1-4; v_gene: TRBV7-9; d_gene: .; CDR3nt: TGTGCCAGCACCCGGGGAATAGCTAATGAAAAACTGTTTTTT; CDR3aa: CASTRGIANEKLFF
j_gene: TRBJ1-6; v_gene: TRBV5-1; d_gene: .; CDR3nt: TGCGCCAGCAGCTTAGGGGTCGGGACACAGAGGACTTCACCCCTCCACTTT; CDR3aa: CASSLGVGTQRTSPLHF
j_gene: TRBJ2-7; v_gene: TRBV6-2/TRBV6-3; d_gene: TRBD2; CDR3nt: TGTGCCAGCAGCCCCGGACTAGCGGGAGCGCCCTACGAGCAGTACTTC; CDR3aa: CASSPGLAGAPYEQYF
j_gene: TRBJ1-1; v_gene: TRBV7-3; d_gene: .; CDR3nt: TGTGCCAGCAGCTCGGTCAAGATCATGAACACTGAAGCTTTCTTT; CDR3aa: CASSSVKIMNTEAFF
j_gene: TRBJ1-2; v_gene: TRBV27; d_gene: .; CDR3nt: TGTGCCAGCAGTTCCCCTCGGGGGGCTGATGGCTACACCTTC; CDR3aa: CASSSPRGADGYTF
j_gene: TRBJ2-2; v_gene: TRBV27; d_gene: .; CDR3nt: TGTGCCAGCAGTTTACCTCTCGGGGAGCTGTTTTTT; CDR3aa: CASSLPLGELFF
j_gene: TRBJ2-3; v_gene: TRBV7-9; d_gene: TRBD2; CDR3nt: TGTGCCAGCAGTTCTGGGACTAGCGGGGGGGTGGATACGCAGTATTTT; CDR3aa: CASSSGTSGGVDTQYF
j_gene: TRBJ2-1; v_gene: TRBV5-1; d_gene: .; CDR3nt: TGCGCCAGCGGTTACAGGGACCCCTACAATGAGCAGTTCTTC; CDR3aa: CASGYRDPYNEQFF